The clone carrying this TCR beta chain was seen many times. No antigen is known for it. The junction differs from germline at one of its ends, possibly a read error. Exclusion criteria comprised uncontrolled infection, other autoimmune disease, pregnancy or lactation. Diagnosis rested on symptoms, serum thyroxine and TRAb, thyroid ultrasound, and orbital computed tomography. The data originate from a study of T cells in Graves' hyperthyroidism and ophthalmopathy. Whole-study results and caveats: Among clonotypes expanded in thyroid above 0.001, most were also found in blood. A median approximately 6.5 months before onset, the model predicted ophthalmopathy.

CDR3 size: 15 residues. The germline V gene encodes CDR1 SQVTM and CDR2 ANQGSEA. Using RNA transcripts as the source, TCR beta CDR3 regions were amplified. Researchers ran a first-round RT-PCR on the TCR CDR3 using the HTBI primer set. TCRdb passed the multiplex PCR reads through MiXCR, listing each CDR3 protein once. The table lists 610,000 or so distinct CDR3 sequences, about half of them singletons. Sequenced input: peripheral blood or thyroid tissue (not recorded which). The genes are TRBV29-1 and TRBJ2-2; TRBD2 aligns across 8 bases. This TCR was recovered from a woman between 18 and 29 years old with Graves' hyperthyroidism. The CDR3 spells CSVEGTSPPAGELFF. DNA for the CDR3: TGCAGCGTGGAAGGGACTAGTCCCCCCGCCGGGGAGCTGTTTTTT.